Described below is a single TCR beta chain sequence and its context. No antigen is known for it. Trimming took 3 bases from V and 4 from J; bases not matched to a gene: 8. CDR3 length: 15 residues. CDR1 DFQATT and CDR2 SNEGSKA come from the germline V gene (reference sequence). The data were taken from a study of T-cell reconstitution after alpha-beta-depleted transplantation in children. Study results and caveats: From newly produced T cells came most of the T-cell counts and diversity one year after transplant. Reported findings indicate that, about two months after transplant, alpha-beta T cells came from several hundred expanded clones, which were derived from non-depleted graft cells. Surviving recipient T cells and thymic progenitors underlay high day-60 TCRbeta diversity in some patients.

A TCRbeta library incorporating unique molecular identifiers was prepared. TCRdb recomputed calls from the PCR reads with MiXCR, one row per CDR3 protein. The sample lists roughly 790,000 distinct CDR3 sequences; around 17% were seen once. The source is a male patient younger than 18 who had a stem cell transplant for acute lymphoblastic leukemia, so the T cells may come from the graft donor. The chain uses TRBV20-1 and TRBJ2-1; 8 nucleotides line up with TRBD2. The material sequenced was PBMCs, mostly from graft donor cells, taken 360 days after TCRalphabeta/CD19-depleted stem cell transplant. CDR3: CSASFAGGPYNEQFF. Written as DNA, the CDR3 is TGCAGTGCTAGCTTCGCGGGAGGACCTTACAATGAGCAGTTCTTC.